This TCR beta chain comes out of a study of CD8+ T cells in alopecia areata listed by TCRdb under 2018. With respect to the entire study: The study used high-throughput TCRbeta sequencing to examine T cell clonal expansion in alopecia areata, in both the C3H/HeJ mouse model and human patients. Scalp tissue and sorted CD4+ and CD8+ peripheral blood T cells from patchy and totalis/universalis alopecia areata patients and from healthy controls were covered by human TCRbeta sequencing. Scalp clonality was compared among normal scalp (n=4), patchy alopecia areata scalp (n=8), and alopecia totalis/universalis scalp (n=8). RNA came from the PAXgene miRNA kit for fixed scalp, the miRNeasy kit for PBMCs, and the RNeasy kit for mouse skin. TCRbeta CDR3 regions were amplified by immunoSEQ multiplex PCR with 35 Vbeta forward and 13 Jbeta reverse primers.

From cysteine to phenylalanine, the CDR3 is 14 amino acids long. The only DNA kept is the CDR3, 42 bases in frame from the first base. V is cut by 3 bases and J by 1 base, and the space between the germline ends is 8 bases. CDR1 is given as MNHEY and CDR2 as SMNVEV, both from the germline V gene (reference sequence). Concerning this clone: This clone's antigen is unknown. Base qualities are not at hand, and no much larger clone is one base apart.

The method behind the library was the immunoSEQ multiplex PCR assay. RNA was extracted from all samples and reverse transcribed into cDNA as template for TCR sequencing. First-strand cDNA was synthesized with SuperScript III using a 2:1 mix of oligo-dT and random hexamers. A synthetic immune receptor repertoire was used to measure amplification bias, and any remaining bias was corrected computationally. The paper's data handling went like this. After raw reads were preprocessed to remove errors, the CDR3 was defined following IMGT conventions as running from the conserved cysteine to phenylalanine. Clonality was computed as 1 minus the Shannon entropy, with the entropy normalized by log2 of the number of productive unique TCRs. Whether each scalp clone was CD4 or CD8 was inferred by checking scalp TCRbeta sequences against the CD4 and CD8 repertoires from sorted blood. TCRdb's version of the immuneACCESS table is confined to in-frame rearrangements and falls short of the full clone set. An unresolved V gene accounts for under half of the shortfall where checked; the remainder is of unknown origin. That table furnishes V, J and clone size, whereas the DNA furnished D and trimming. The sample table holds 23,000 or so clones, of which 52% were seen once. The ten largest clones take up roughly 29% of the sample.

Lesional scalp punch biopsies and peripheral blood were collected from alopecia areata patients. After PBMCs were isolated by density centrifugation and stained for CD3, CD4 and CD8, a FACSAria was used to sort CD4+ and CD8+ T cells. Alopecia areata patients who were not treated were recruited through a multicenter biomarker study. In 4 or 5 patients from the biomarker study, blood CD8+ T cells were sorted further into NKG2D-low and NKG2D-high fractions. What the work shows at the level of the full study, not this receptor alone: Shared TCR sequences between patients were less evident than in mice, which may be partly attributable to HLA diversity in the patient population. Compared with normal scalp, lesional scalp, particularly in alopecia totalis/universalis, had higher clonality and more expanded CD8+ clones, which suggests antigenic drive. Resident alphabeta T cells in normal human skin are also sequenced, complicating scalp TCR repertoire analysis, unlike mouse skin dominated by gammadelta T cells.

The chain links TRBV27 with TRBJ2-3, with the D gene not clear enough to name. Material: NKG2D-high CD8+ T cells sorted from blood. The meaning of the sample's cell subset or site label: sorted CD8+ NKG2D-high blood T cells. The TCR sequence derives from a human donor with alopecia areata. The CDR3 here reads CASSLGRGTDTQYF. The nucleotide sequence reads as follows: TGTGCCAGCAGTTTGGGCCGAGGCACAGATACGCAGTATTTT.